This entry lists 21 T cell receptor beta chains sequenced from one sample in a study of blood T cell repertoires in COVID-19. Clones were sequenced by immunoSEQ multiplex PCR, and TCRdb holds only the in-frame ones, with some missing. Among 150,000 to 200,000 clones listed, roughly 90% were seen once. The sequencing sample was made of peripheral blood. The receptors come from a man under 40 with COVID-19, enrolled during active disease.

This chain joins TRBV28 and TRBJ2-7; possibly TRBD1 for D (6 bases). CDR3 length equals 13 residues. Germline loops: CDR1 MDHEN, CDR2 SYDVKM. Trimming cost V 6 bases and J 1 base, with 10 bases left between them. The CDR3 coding sequence is TGTGCCAGCAGGTCCGGGACATCCTACGAGCAGTACTTC. Its translation is CASRSGTSYEQYF.

The chain links TRBV6-1 to TRBJ2-7; possible D gene TRBD2, 5 bases. V dropped 3 bases and J dropped 0 bases, with 12 bases sitting between them. From germline, CDR1 is MNHNS and CDR2 SASEGT. This CDR3 region has 15 residues. CDR3 DNA: TGTGCCAGCAGTGAGGTGGGAGCAAGCTCCTACGAGCAGTACTTC. Translating it yields CASSEVGASSYEQYF.

CDR3 bases: TGTGCCAGCAGTTTGACTAGCGGGAGGGTATACTCCTACGAGCAGTACTTC. Amino acid sequence: CASSLTSGRVYSYEQYF. The chain combines TRBV2 with TRBJ2-7, with 14 positions matching TRBD2. Unmatched junction bases numbered 6, after V lost 5 bases and J lost 0 bases. CDR1 and CDR2 from the germline V gene are SNHLY and FYNNEI. The CDR3 has 17 residues.

The chain's CDR3 is CASSKLDSSGEKLFF. The DNA of the CDR3 is TGTGCCAGCAGTAAATTGGACTCAAGCGGTGAAAAACTGTTTTTT. The chain joins TRBV6-5 to TRBJ1-4; the D is unclear. Germline lookup yields CDR1 MNHEY and CDR2 SVGAGI. The CDR3 is 15 amino acids. Trimming shortened V by 5 bases and J by 7 bases, and 17 bases separated the two germline ends.

The rearrangement uses TRBV6-6 and TRBJ1-1, with 7 nucleotides matching TRBD1. CDR1 is MNHNY and CDR2 is SVGAGI in the germline V gene (reference sequence). Unmatched junction bases numbered 4, after V lost 6 bases and J lost 3 bases. The CDR3 covers 13 residues. CDR3 amino acids: CASRDRSYTEAFF. The CDR3 DNA reads TGTGCCAGCAGGGACAGGAGCTACACTGAAGCTTTCTTT.

The CDR3 loop is CATSRDRGTRNEQFF. CDR3 nucleotides: TGTGCCACCAGCAGAGATAGAGGCACTCGTAATGAGCAGTTCTTC. The chain links TRBV15 to TRBJ2-1; unclear D gene. CDR1 and CDR2 (germline): LNHNV, YYDKDF (reference sequence). The CDR3 sequence is 15 residues long. The V end was cut by 0 bases, the J end by 7 bases, with 13 bases between.

The chain recombines TRBV7-2 with TRBJ2-1, with 10 bases lining up with TRBD2. V shed 9 bases, J shed 7 bases, and the junction held 9 bases outside the gene matches. The CDR3 has 14 residues. The germline V gene encodes CDR1 SGHTA and CDR2 FQGNSA. Here the CDR3 reads CASALAGVSNEQFF. The CDR3 DNA follows: TGTGCCAGTGCCCTAGCGGGAGTGTCTAATGAGCAGTTCTTC.

V usage is TRBV6-2 or TRBV6-3 and J usage is TRBJ1-1; 7 nucleotides match TRBD1. Germline V gene data show CDR1 as MNHEY and CDR2 as SVGEGT. The V segment lost 0 bases and the J segment 2 bases; nucleotides outside the gene matches: 9. The CDR3 has 17 amino acids. In DNA form, the CDR3 reads TGTGCCAGCAGTTACTCGGTGGCAGGGGGGAGAAACACTGAAGCTTTCTTT. Residues: CASSYSVAGGRNTEAFF.

CDR3 nucleotide sequence: TGTGCCAGCAGCGAGCAGGCGAGACTAGCTGAGAATGAGCAGTTCTTC. This gives the protein CASSEQARLAENEQFF. The V call is TRBV9, the J call TRBJ2-1; 7 nucleotides align to TRBD2. The CDR3 totals 16 residues. The J segment lost 7 bases and the V segment lost 3 bases, leaving 13 bases of the junction unmatched. The germline gives CDR1 SGDLS, CDR2 YYNGEE. Full variable domain (rest looked up from reference TRBV9 and TRBJ2-1): DSGVTQTPKHLITATGQRVTLRCSPRSGDLSVYWYQQSLDQGLQFLIQYYNGEERAKGNILERFSAQQFPDLHSELNLSSLELGDSALYFCASSEQARLAENEQFFGPGTRLTVL.

The rearrangement links TRBV5-4 to TRBJ1-2, with D tentatively TRBD1 (5 bases). Between the trimmed V and J ends, which lost 0 bases and 6 bases, there was a span of 9 bases. There are 13 residues in the CDR3. Germline assignment: CDR1 SGHNT and CDR2 YYREEE (reference sequence). The DNA of the CDR3 is TGTGCCAGCAGCTTGGCGGGGGGAGATGGCTACACCTTC. As protein: CASSLAGGDGYTF. The full variable domain, rest sourced from reference TRBV5-4 and TRBJ1-2, is ETGVTQSPTHLIKTRGQQVTLRCSSQSGHNTVSWYQQALGQGPQFIFQYYREEENGRGNFPPRFSGLQFPNYSSELNVNALELDDSALYLCASSLAGGDGYTFGSGTRLTVV.

This clone has only one observation. The rearrangement uses TRBV4-1 and TRBJ2-4, with a possible D match to TRBD2 (5 bases). The CDR3 loop spans 19 amino acids. The germline V and J ends were trimmed by 0 bases and 1 base, with 19 bases remaining between them. Germline-derived CDR1 and CDR2 are MGHRA and YSYEKL. The CDR3 loop is CASSQERVVSGLAKNIQYF. DNA of the CDR3: TGCGCCAGCAGCCAAGAGCGAGTCGTCAGTGGACTCGCCAAAAACATTCAGTACTTC.

The sample holds one count of this clone. The CDR3 DNA sequence: TGTGCCAGCTGGAAGAGGACAGGGCTATTCTCTGGAAACACCATATATTTT. Translated, it gives CASWKRTGLFSGNTIYF. The chain links TRBV21-1 to TRBJ1-3; TRBD1 is taken as the D call from the table, unchecked against the DNA. TRBV21-1 is a recognized pseudogene. The length of the CDR3 is 17 residues.

The V call is TRBV6-6, the J call TRBJ1-4, with D maybe TRBD1 (6 bases). V was shortened by 0 bases and J by 8 bases, with 13 bases between the two germline ends. From germline, CDR1 is MNHNY and CDR2 SVGAGI (reference sequence). CDR3 length: 15 amino acids. CDR3 loop: CASSYSGGAEEKLFF. CDR3 in DNA: TGTGCCAGCAGTTACTCTGGGGGCGCGGAGGAAAAACTGTTTTTT.

J is TRBJ2-7 and V is TRBV2, with a weak D call TRBD1 (5 bases). This CDR3 contains 12 residues. V gave up 3 bases and J gave up 6 bases, with 9 bases separating them. Germline V lookup: CDR1 SNHLY, CDR2 FYNNEI. In DNA, the CDR3 is TGTGCCAGCAGTGATGGGCAGGGCGAGCAGTACTTC. Protein product: CASSDGQGEQYF.

V gene TRBV5-4 combines with J gene TRBJ1-2; 7 bases match TRBD1. The CDR3 is made up of 13 amino acids. V shed 1 base and J 3 bases; nucleotides not matched to a gene: 0. CDR1 and CDR2 from the germline V gene are SGHNT and YYREEE (reference sequence). The CDR3 loop reads CASSLTGDYGYTF. Here the CDR3 DNA reads TGTGCCAGCAGCTTGACAGGGGACTATGGCTACACCTTC.

The chain uses TRBV27 and TRBJ1-1; 8 nucleotides line up with TRBD1. The CDR3 totals 16 residues. The V and J ends lost 2 bases and 1 base, in that order; junction bases with no gene match: 6. CDR1 is MNHEY, CDR2 SMNVEV, per germline (reference sequence). The CDR3 is CASSLPPTGENTEAFF. CDR3 coding DNA: TGTGCCAGCAGTTTACCCCCGACAGGGGAGAACACTGAAGCTTTCTTT.

This rearrangement joins TRBV27 to TRBJ2-4, with a tentative D call TRBD1 (5 bases). The CDR3 spans 19 residues. Germline V lookup: CDR1 MNHEY, CDR2 SMNVEV (reference sequence). V lost 4 bases and J lost 0, with 22 bases in between. In DNA, the CDR3 is TGTGCCAGCAGTTCTACCGTTCAGGGATCCTTCCTAGCCAAAAACATTCAGTACTTC. Amino acid sequence: CASSSTVQGSFLAKNIQYF.

This chain uses TRBV11-3 with TRBJ2-1, with 9 bases that match TRBD2. Germline assignment: CDR1 SGHNT and CDR2 YENEEA. This CDR3 is built from 15 residues. Trimming took 0 bases from V and 7 from J; bases not matched to a gene: 4. The CDR3 coding sequence is TGTGCCAGCAGCTTAGATTCGGGACTAGCTAATGAGCAGTTCTTC. Protein sequence: CASSLDSGLANEQFF. Filled out from reference TRBV11-3 and TRBJ2-1, the complete variable domain reads EAGVVQSPRYKIIEKKQPVAFWCNPISGHNTLYWYLQNLGQGPELLIRYENEEAVDDSQLPKDRFSAERLKGVDSTLKIQPAELGDSAVYLCASSLDSGLANEQFFGPGTRLTVL.

Only one count was recorded for this clone. This chain links TRBV4-1 with TRBJ2-5; 13 bases line up with TRBD2. After removal of 1 base from V and 3 bases from J, the junction contained 17 bases not matched to a gene. There are 21 residues in the CDR3. Germline CDR1 is MGHRA and CDR2 is YSYEKL. The CDR3 sequence is CASSQAIWAAKGTSGKETQYF. The CDR3 DNA is TGCGCCAGCAGCCAAGCTATCTGGGCGGCTAAAGGGACTAGCGGGAAAGAGACCCAGTACTTC.

CDR3 sequence: CASSLFFLNTIYF. The CDR3 DNA follows: TGTGCCAGCAGCTTATTTTTCCTAAACACCATATATTTT. The chain links TRBV7-2 to TRBJ1-3; D gene unclear. CDR3 length equals 13 residues. Per the germline V gene, CDR1 is SGHTA and CDR2 is FQGNSA. Trimming took off 2 bases at V and 6 bases at J, with 8 bases between the two ends. Full variable domain (rest looked up from reference TRBV7-2 and TRBJ1-3): GAGVSQSPSNKVTEKGKDVELRCDPISGHTALYWYRQSLGQGLEFLIYFQGNSAPDKSGLPSDRFSAERTGGSVSTLTIQRTQQEDSAVYLCASSLFFLNTIYFGEGSWLTVV.

The rearrangement joins TRBV28 to TRBJ2-2; 8 bases agree with TRBD1. This CDR3 has 13 amino acids. Germline V gives CDR1 MDHEN, CDR2 SYDVKM. With 7 bases clipped from V and 5 bases from J, the junction kept 3 bases outside the gene matches. The CDR3 sequence is CASKWTGTGELFF. The CDR3 DNA sequence: TGTGCCAGCAAATGGACAGGGACCGGGGAGCTGTTTTTT.